This T cell receptor (beta chain) was observed in a study of cytomegalovirus exposure and HLA in healthy donors. Study-level background: Findings of an earlier analysis included 117 million unique TCR beta sequences from 190 million or so T cells. Study observations and caveats: Earlier analysis yielded a pattern in which most TCR beta V segments were productive about 87% or about 30% of the time. Beyond CMV serostatus, there was no information to go on about immune exposure.

On this clone: The antigen remains unidentified.

PCR amplification relied on 60 Vbeta primers (plus 13 Jbeta primers). Only in-frame clones appear in the TCRdb table, and some are missing; sequencing was by immunoSEQ multiplex PCR. The top ten clones hold roughly 14% of a sample with some 180,000 clones, around 78% of them seen once. The sample consisted of PBMCs. This clonotype was obtained from a woman in her 30s in good health and CMV-seropositive.

The CDR3 loop reads CASSLPGLAVYEQYF. Written as DNA, the CDR3 is TGTGCCAGCAGCTTACCGGGACTAGCGGTTTACGAGCAGTACTTC. J is TRBJ2-7 and V is TRBV7-2; 11 bases align to TRBD2. The length of the CDR3 is 15 residues. The J segment lost 4 bases and the V segment lost 2 bases, leaving 4 bases of the junction unmatched. Germline V gives CDR1 SGHTA, CDR2 FQGNSA.